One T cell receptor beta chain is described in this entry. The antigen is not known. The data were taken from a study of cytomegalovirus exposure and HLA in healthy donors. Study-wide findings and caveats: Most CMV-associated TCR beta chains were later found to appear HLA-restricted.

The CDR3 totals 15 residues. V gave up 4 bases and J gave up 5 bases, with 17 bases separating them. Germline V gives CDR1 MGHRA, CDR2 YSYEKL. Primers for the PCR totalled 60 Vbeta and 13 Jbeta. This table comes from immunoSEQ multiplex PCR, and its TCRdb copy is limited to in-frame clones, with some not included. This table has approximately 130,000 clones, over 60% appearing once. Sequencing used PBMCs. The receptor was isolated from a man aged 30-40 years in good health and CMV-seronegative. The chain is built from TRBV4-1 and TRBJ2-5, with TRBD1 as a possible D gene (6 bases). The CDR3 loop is CASSPGTRTEETQYF. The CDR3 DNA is TGCGCCAGCAGCCCGGGGACACGGACCGAGGAGACCCAGTACTTC.